A single sample is the source of the 7 T cell receptor beta chains below, sequenced in a study of blood T cell repertoires in COVID-19. Assay used: immunoSEQ multiplex PCR; TCRdb lists only in-frame clones, some missing. Here the sample spans 140,000 or so clones, almost 85% being singletons. The specimen was PBMCs or T cells enriched from blood (not recorded which). These receptors were obtained from a woman aged 45-65 years with acute COVID-19.

The V call is TRBV7-2, the J call TRBJ2-1; possible D gene TRBD2, 6 bases. Trimming took off 1 base at V and 0 bases at J, with 7 bases between the two ends. The CDR3 is 15 residues long. Germline V gene lookup returns CDR1 SGHTA and CDR2 FQGNSA. The CDR3, as DNA: TGTGCCAGCAGCTTAGGCGGGGACTCCTACAATGAGCAGTTCTTC. This codes for CASSLGGDSYNEQFF. Based on the CDR3 plus reference TRBV7-2 and TRBJ2-1, the full variable domain is GAGVSQSPSNKVTEKGKDVELRCDPISGHTALYWYRQSLGQGLEFLIYFQGNSAPDKSGLPSDRFSAERTGGSVSTLTIQRTQQEDSAVYLCASSLGGDSYNEQFFGPGTRLTVL.

This clone has just a few counts. The V gene is TRBV12-3 or TRBV12-4, the J gene TRBJ1-2; the D gene is possibly TRBD1 (5 bases). Trimming removed 2 bases at V and 6 bases at J, with 10 bases between. The CDR3 loop spans 13 amino acids. The CDR3 loop is CASSLIRENGYTF. The CDR3 DNA reads as TGTGCCAGCAGTTTAATCAGGGAAAATGGCTACACCTTC.

This clone has only a few counts. The chain links TRBV7-2 to TRBJ1-1; no firm D call. This CDR3 has 13 residues. V was pared by 4 bases and J by 0 bases, with 6 bases between. Germline V gene data show CDR1 as SGHTA and CDR2 as FQGNSA. This CDR3 is CASSSIMNTEAFF. The CDR3, as DNA: TGTGCCAGCAGCTCTATTATGAACACTGAAGCTTTCTTT.

The chain uses TRBV6-6 and TRBJ1-1, with 9 bases that match TRBD1. Germline CDR1 is MNHNY and CDR2 is SVGAGI (reference sequence). J was trimmed by 4 bases and V by 5 bases; bases with no gene match: 8. The CDR3 is made up of 15 amino acids. DNA for the CDR3: TGTGCCAGCAGTACAGGACAGGGGAAAGGCACTGAAGCTTTCTTT. It is translated as CASSTGQGKGTEAFF.

The CDR3 DNA reads TGCGCCAGCAGCTTTTGGACGGGGGAGAACACTGAAGCTTTCTTT. Protein product: CASSFWTGENTEAFF. The genes are TRBV5-1 and TRBJ1-1; D is perhaps TRBD1 (5 bases). V was trimmed by 2 bases and J by 1 base, leaving 12 bases between them. In germline, CDR1 is SGHRS, CDR2 YFSETQ. This CDR3 contains 15 residues.

The chain combines TRBV5-1 with TRBJ2-2; D gene unclear. CDR1 is SGHRS, CDR2 YFSETQ, per germline. The CDR3 spans 16 residues. V dropped 0 bases and J dropped 0 bases, with 9 bases sitting between them. This CDR3 reads CASSLDAASNTGELFF. As DNA, the CDR3 is TGCGCCAGCAGCTTGGACGCGGCCTCGAACACCGGGGAGCTGTTTTTT.

This chain uses TRBV30 with TRBJ2-1; D is ambiguous. V was pared by 0 bases and J by 6 bases, with 12 bases between. Germline V lookup: CDR1 GTSNPN, CDR2 SVGIG (reference sequence). The CDR3 has 14 amino acids. CDR3 bases: TGTGCCTGGAGTGTATCGGGTACGGCCAATGAGCAGTTCTTC. It codes for CAWSVSGTANEQFF.